This TCR beta chain was documented in a study of blood T cell repertoires in COVID-19. Study summary: Samples representing acute and convalescent COVID-19 were sourced from the United States, Italy and Spain.

The CDR3 length is 11 residues. The V and J ends lost 5 bases and 0 bases respectively, with 2 bases between them. The germline V gene encodes CDR1 LGHNA and CDR2 YNFKEQ. Sequencing was performed with immunoSEQ multiplex PCR; in TCRdb, only in-frame clones are kept and a portion is missing. Here the sample spans around 180,000 clones, roughly 82% being singletons. Sequenced: peripheral blood. The chain employs TRBV4-2 and TRBJ2-7, with unresolved D. The clonotype comes from a young woman with acute or convalescent COVID-19. The DNA for the CDR3 is TGTGCCAGCAGCTACTCCTACGAGCAGTACTTC. It is translated as CASSYSYEQYF.